The 13 T cell receptor beta chains reported below all come from one sample, sequenced in a study of radiation and T cells in renal cell carcinoma. Time point in this sample: blood 4 weeks post-SBRT, at nephrectomy. The treatment here: 15 Gy SBRT to primary tumor, nephrectomy 4 weeks later. Profiled with immunoSEQ multiplex PCR; TCRdb holds only in-frame clones, not every one. The data contain approximately 170,000 clones, about 88% of them singletons. The material was blood, obtained from a patient whose treatment included radiotherapy and nephrectomy. Receptors were obtained from a woman aged 45 to 65 with renal cell carcinoma.

This chain links TRBV11-1 with TRBJ1-5; perhaps TRBD1 as D (5 bases). The CDR3 has 15 amino acids. V was pared by 2 bases and J by 2 bases, with 10 bases between. Germline V gene data show CDR1 as SGHAT and CDR2 as FQDESV (reference sequence). In nucleotides, the CDR3 is TGTGCCAGCAGCTTATCGGGGGGAGGCAATCAGCCCCAGCATTTT. Translation: CASSLSGGGNQPQHF.

V is TRBV19 and J is TRBJ2-7, with D possibly matching TRBD2 (6 bases). Looked up from germline, CDR1 is LNHDA and CDR2 is SQIVND (reference sequence). Between the trimmed V and J ends, which lost 5 bases and 0 bases, there was a span of 11 bases. The CDR3 has 14 amino acids. CDR3 bases: TGTGCCAGTAGTGTGGGGACTCTCTCCTACGAGCAGTACTTC. Translated: CASSVGTLSYEQYF.

The chain couples TRBV7-9 to TRBJ2-7, with D maybe TRBD1 (5 bases). Trimming removed 5 bases from V and 5 bases from J, with 13 bases in between. Per germline, CDR1 SEHNR and CDR2 FQNEAQ (reference sequence). The CDR3 extends over 13 amino acids. This CDR3 is CASSQSSGNEQYF. For the CDR3, the DNA is TGTGCCAGCAGCCAAAGTTCAGGGAACGAGCAGTACTTC.

The CDR3 coding sequence is TGTGCCAGCAGCGCCGGTCCCCCGGGCTCCTACAATGAGCAGTTCTTC. Protein sequence: CASSAGPPGSYNEQFF. V usage is TRBV9 and J usage is TRBJ2-1; D remains ambiguous. Germline CDR1 reads SGDLS; CDR2 reads YYNGEE. V was clipped by 3 bases and J by 0 bases, with 13 bases between them. This CDR3 contains 16 residues.

This clone came up a few times. The chain couples TRBV30 to TRBJ1-5; 8 nucleotides match TRBD1. Germline V lookup: CDR1 GTSNPN, CDR2 SVGIG (reference sequence). CDR3 length equals 12 residues. Germline trimming cut 7 bases from V and 5 bases from J; bases unmatched to any gene: 4. In DNA form, the CDR3 reads TGTGCCTTCAACAGGGGGGATCAGCCCCAGCATTTT. Translated: CAFNRGDQPQHF.

This clone was found once. The chain is built from TRBV5-1 and TRBJ1-4; 9 nucleotides agree with TRBD1. V was clipped by 4 bases and J by 6 bases; unmatched bases: 7. This CDR3 is built from 15 residues. In germline, CDR1 is SGHRS, CDR2 YFSETQ. CDR3 nucleotide sequence: TGCGCCAGCAGCCCTACGGGACAGGGTTATGAAAAACTGTTTTTT. It specifies CASSPTGQGYEKLFF.

This clone is a singleton in its sample. CDR3 nucleotides: TGTGCCAGCAGCTTAGGGCGGCAGTGGGGTTATGGCTACACCTTC. It translates to CASSLGRQWGYGYTF. V and J are TRBV11-2 and TRBJ1-2; no firm D call. V was pared by 1 base and J by 5 bases, with 14 bases between. Germline V gene lookup returns CDR1 SGHAT and CDR2 FQNNGV. The CDR3 runs to 15 residues.

The chain recombines TRBV15 with TRBJ2-6, with a weak D call TRBD2 (5 bases). Trimming stripped 2 bases from V and 0 bases from J, with 11 bases between. CDR1 and CDR2 from the germline V gene are LNHNV and YYDKDF (reference sequence). The CDR3 has 17 residues. CDR3 DNA sequence: TGTGCCACCAGCAGATCCCCGGGGTCCTCTGGGGCCAACGTCCTGACTTTC. This encodes CATSRSPGSSGANVLTF.

The chain combines TRBV11-2 with TRBJ2-1; 12 positions match TRBD2. Germline loops: CDR1 SGHAT, CDR2 FQNNGV. CDR3 length: 15 amino acids. The V segment lost 4 bases and the J segment 8 bases; nucleotides outside the gene matches: 6. The CDR3 DNA sequence: TGTGCCAGCAGCTCAGGACTAGCGGGGATGGATGAGCAGTTCTTC. It encodes CASSSGLAGMDEQFF.

The chain joins TRBV6-5 to TRBJ2-3, with TRBD1 as a possible D gene (5 bases). Germline CDR1 reads MNHEY; CDR2 reads SVGAGI. V lost 5 bases and J 0 bases, leaving 12 bases between the germline ends. The CDR3 is 15 residues long. The CDR3 is CASSVTVTSTDTQYF. Written as DNA, the CDR3 is TGTGCCAGCAGTGTGACAGTAACTAGCACAGATACGCAGTATTTT.

The chain uses TRBV6-5 and TRBJ2-7, with 11 bases fitting TRBD1. The CDR3 is 14 amino acids. Germline CDR1 and CDR2: MNHEY and SVGAGI. With 6 bases clipped from V and 2 bases from J, the junction kept 3 bases outside the gene matches. The CDR3 sequence is CASRGDRGAYEQYF. CDR3 DNA sequence: TGTGCCAGCAGAGGGGACAGGGGGGCCTACGAGCAGTACTTC.

The chain recombines TRBV6-5 with TRBJ2-3, with 7 bases lining up with TRBD1. CDR3 size: 15 residues. Germline V CDR1 and CDR2: MNHEY, SVGAGI. After removal of 7 bases from V and 0 bases from J, the junction contained 7 bases not matched to a gene. CDR3 in amino acids: CASTPTGLSTDTQYF. The CDR3 nucleotides are TGTGCCAGCACGCCGACAGGGTTAAGCACAGATACGCAGTATTTT.

Note on this clone: One end of the junction varies from germline; a read error may be responsible. The chain joins TRBV29-1 to TRBJ1-2; 10 nucleotides match TRBD1. The CDR3 is made up of 13 amino acids. Per the germline V gene, CDR1 is SQVTM and CDR2 is ANQGSEA. The CDR3: CSVSGTGAVGCTF. The CDR3 DNA reads TGCAGCGTTTCCGGGACAGGGGCGGTCGGCTGCACCTTC. Using reference TRBV29-1 and TRBJ1-2 for the parts outside the CDR3, the full variable domain is SAVISQKPSRDICQRGTSLTIQCQVDSQVTMMFWYRQQPGQSLTLIATANQGSEATYESGFVIDKFPISRPNLTFSTLTVSNMSPEDSSIYLCSVSGTGAVGCTFGSGTRLTVV.